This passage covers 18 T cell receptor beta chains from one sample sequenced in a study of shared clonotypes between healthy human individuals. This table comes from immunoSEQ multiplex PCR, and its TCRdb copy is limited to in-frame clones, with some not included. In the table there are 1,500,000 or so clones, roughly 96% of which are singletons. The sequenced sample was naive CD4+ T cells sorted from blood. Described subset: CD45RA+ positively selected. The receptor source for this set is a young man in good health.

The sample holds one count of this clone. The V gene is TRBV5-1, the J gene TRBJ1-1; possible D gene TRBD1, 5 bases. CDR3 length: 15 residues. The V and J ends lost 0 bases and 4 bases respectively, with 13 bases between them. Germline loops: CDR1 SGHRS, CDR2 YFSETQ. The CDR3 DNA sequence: TGCGCCAGCAGCTTGGAAGGGAACGGGGGCACTGAAGCTTTCTTT. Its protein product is CASSLEGNGGTEAFF.

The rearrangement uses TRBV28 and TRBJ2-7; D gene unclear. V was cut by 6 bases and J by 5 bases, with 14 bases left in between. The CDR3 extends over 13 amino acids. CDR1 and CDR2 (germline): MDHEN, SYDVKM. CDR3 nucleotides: TGTGCCAGCAGCCTATGGGCTCAGGACGAGCAGTACTTC. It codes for CASSLWAQDEQYF. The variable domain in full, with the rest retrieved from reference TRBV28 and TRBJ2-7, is DVKVTQSSRYLVKRTGEKVFLECVQDMDHENMFWYRQDPGLGLRLIYFSYDVKMKEKGDIPEGYSVSREKKERFSLILESASTNQTSMYLCASSLWAQDEQYFGPGTRLTVT.

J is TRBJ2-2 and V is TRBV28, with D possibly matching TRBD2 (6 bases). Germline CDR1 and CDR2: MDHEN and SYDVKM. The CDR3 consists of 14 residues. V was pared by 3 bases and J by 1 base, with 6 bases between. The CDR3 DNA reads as TGTGCCAGCAGTTTGCGGGGGAACACCGGGGAGCTGTTTTTT. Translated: CASSLRGNTGELFF.

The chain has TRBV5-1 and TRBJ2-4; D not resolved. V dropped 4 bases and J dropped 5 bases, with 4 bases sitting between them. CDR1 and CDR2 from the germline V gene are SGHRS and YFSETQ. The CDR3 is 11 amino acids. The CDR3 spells CASSLENIQYF. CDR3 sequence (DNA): TGCGCCAGCAGCCTGGAAAACATTCAGTACTTC.

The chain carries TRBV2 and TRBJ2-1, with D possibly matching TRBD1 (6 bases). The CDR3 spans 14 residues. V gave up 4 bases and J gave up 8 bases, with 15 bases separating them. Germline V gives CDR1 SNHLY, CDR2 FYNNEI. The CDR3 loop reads CASSADRTDHEQFF. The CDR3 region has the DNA TGTGCCAGCAGTGCTGATCGGACAGACCATGAGCAGTTCTTC.

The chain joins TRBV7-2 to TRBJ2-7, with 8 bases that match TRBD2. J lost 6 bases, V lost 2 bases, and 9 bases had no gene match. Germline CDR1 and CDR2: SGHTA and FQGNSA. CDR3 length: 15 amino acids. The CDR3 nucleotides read TGTGCCAGCAGCTTAAGCGGGAGTGGTCCCCGCGAGCAGTACTTC. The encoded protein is CASSLSGSGPREQYF.

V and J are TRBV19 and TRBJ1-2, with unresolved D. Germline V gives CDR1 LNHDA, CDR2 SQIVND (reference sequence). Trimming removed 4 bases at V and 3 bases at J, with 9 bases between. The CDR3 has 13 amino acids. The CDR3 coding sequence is TGTGCCAGTAGTAAAGGCCAAGACTATGGCTACACCTTC. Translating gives CASSKGQDYGYTF.

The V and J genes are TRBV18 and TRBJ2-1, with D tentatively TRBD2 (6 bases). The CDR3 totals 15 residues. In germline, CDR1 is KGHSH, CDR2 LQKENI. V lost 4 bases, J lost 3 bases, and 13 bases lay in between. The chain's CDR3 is CASSLLARLYNEQFF. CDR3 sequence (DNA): TGTGCCAGCTCACTCCTAGCGAGACTCTACAATGAGCAGTTCTTC.

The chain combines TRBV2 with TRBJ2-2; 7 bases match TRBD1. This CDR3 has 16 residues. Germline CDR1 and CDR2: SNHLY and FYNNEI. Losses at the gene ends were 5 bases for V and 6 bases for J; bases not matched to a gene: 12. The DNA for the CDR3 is TGTGCCAGCAGTTTGGGGAGACAGGGAGAAGCCGGGGAGCTGTTTTTT. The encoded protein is CASSLGRQGEAGELFF.

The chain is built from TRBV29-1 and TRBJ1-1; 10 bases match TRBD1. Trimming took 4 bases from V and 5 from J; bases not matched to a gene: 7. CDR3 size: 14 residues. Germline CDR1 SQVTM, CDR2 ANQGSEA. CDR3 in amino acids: CSVVRDRGRTEAFF. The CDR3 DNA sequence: TGCAGCGTTGTTCGGGACAGGGGAAGAACTGAAGCTTTCTTT.

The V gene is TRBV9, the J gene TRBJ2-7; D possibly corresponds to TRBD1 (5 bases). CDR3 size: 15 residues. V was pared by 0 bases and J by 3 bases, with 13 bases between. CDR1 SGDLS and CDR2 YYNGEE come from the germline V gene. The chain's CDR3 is CASSVGGSHNYEQYF. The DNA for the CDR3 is TGTGCCAGCAGCGTAGGGGGCAGCCACAACTACGAGCAGTACTTC. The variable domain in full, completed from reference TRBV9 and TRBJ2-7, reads DSGVTQTPKHLITATGQRVTLRCSPRSGDLSVYWYQQSLDQGLQFLIQYYNGEERAKGNILERFSAQQFPDLHSELNLSSLELGDSALYFCASSVGGSHNYEQYFGPGTRLTVT.

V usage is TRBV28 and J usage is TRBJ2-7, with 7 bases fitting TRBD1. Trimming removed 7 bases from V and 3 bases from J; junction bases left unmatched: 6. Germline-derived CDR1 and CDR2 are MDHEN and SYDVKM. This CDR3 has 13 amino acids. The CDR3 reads CASKVTGFYEQYF. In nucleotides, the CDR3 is TGTGCCAGCAAGGTGACAGGGTTCTACGAGCAGTACTTC.

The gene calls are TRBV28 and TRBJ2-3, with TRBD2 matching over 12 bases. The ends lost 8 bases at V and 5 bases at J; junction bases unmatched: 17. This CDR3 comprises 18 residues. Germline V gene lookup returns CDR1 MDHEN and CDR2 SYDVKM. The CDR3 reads CASGNGLAGGGRGDTQYF. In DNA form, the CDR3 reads TGTGCCAGCGGAAACGGGCTAGCGGGAGGGGGAAGAGGAGATACGCAGTATTTT.

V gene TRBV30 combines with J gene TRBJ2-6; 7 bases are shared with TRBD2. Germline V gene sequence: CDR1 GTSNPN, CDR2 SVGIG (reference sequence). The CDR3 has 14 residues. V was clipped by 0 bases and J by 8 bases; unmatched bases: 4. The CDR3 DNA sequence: TGTGCCTGGAGTGTTACCGGGACTACCAACGTCCTGACTTTC. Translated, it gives CAWSVTGTTNVLTF. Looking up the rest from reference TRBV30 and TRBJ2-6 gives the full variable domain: SQTIHQWPATLVQPVGSPLSLECTVEGTSNPNLYWYRQAAGRGLQLLFYSVGIGQISSEVPQNLSASRPQDRQFILSSKKLLLSDSGFYLCAWSVTGTTNVLTFGAGSRLTVL.

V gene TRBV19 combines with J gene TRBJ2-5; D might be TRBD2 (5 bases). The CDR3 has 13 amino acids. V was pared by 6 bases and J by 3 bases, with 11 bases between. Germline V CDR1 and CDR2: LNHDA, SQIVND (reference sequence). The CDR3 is CASSPEREETQYF. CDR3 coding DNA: TGTGCCAGTAGCCCCGAGAGGGAAGAGACCCAGTACTTC.

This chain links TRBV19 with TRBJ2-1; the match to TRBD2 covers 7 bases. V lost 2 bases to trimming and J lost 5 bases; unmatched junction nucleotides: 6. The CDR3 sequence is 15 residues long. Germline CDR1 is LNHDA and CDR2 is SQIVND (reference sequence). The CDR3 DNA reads TGTGCCAGTAGTATAAGTGGGAGGGCTAACAATGAGCAGTTCTTC. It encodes CASSISGRANNEQFF.

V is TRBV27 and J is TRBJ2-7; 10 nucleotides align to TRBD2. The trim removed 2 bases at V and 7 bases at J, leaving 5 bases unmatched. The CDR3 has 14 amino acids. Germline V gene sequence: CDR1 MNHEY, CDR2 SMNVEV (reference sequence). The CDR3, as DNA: TGTGCCAGCAGTTTACTAGCGGGAGCACGAGAGCAGTACTTC. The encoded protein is CASSLLAGAREQYF.

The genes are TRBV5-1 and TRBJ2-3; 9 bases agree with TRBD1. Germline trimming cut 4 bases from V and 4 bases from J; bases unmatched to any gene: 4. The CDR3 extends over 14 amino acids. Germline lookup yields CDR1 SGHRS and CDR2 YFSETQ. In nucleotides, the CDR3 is TGCGCCAGCAGCGTGACAGGGGGTGCAGATACGCAGTATTTT. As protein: CASSVTGGADTQYF.